This entry describes one TCR beta chain. Its antigen is unidentified. This sample was taken from a study of vaccination effects on CD4 cells after COVID-19. Across the study: Sampling occurred 16 days and one week pre-vaccination in a couple of convalescent patients.

CDR3 length: 13 residues. J was trimmed by 9 bases and V by 3 bases; bases with no gene match: 4. Germline loops: CDR1 LNHNV, CDR2 YYDKDF (reference sequence). The ViraFEST assay expanded antigen-specific CD4+ T cells with viral peptide pools before sequencing. When ten to eleven days of culture had elapsed, CD4+ T cells were isolated. Sometime from March through December 2020, the person acquired a SARS-CoV-2 infection that PCR confirmed. Culturing of more than 1.5 million PBMC per well took place with roughly 10 IU/ml IL-2 and approximately 10 ug/ml peptides. The table came from immunoSEQ multiplex PCR; TCRdb's copy has only in-frame clones and leaves some out. The sample consists of 35,000 to 40,000 clones, roughly 69% of them appearing once.

This clonotype originated in a human donor who had a prior SARS-CoV-2 infection. The chain has TRBV15 and TRBJ2-1; 8 bases agree with TRBD2. The specimen was CD4+ T cells from PBMCs cultured with HCoV-NL63 spike peptides, collected before COVID-19 vaccination. The CDR3 sequence: CATSREREREQFF. CDR3 in DNA: TGTGCCACCAGCAGGGAGCGGGAGCGTGAGCAGTTCTTC.